This is a list of T cell receptor beta chains from one sample in a study of response to subunit inactivated influenza vaccine. TCRdb reanalysed the RT-PCR reads using MiXCR and keeps one entry per CDR3 protein. The data hold fewer than 700,000 distinct CDR3 sequences, with roughly 13% observed a single time. The specimen was PBMCs from blood, collected 45 days after vaccination. The receptors here all came from a man between 45 and 60 years old who received an inactivated influenza vaccine. The CDR3 runs from the conserved cysteine through the conserved F or W. Each record gives: J gene, D gene, clone size, V gene, CDR3 DNA, CDR3 protein. A D gene is named only where the DNA matches it firmly. Size is omitted from some rows. Given values are once, few, many or a class for expanded clones.

j_gene: TRBJ2-3; d_gene: .; abundance: .; v_gene: TRBV19; CDR3nt: TGTGCCAGTAGTGGAAGGGGCGGAGATACGCAGTATTTT; CDR3aa: CASSGRGGDTQYF
j_gene: TRBJ1-2; d_gene: .; abundance: .; v_gene: TRBV5-1; CDR3nt: TGCGCCAGCAGCTTGTCAGGGGAGCATGGCTACACCTTC; CDR3aa: CASSLSGEHGYTF
j_gene: TRBJ2-5; d_gene: .; abundance: .; v_gene: TRBV18; CDR3nt: TGTGCCAGCTCACCTTGGGGAAATTACGAGACCCAGTACTTC; CDR3aa: CASSPWGNYETQYF
j_gene: TRBJ2-2; d_gene: .; abundance: .; v_gene: TRBV4-2; CDR3nt: TGTGCCAGCAGCCATGGGTGGCTAGCTAACACCGGGGAGCTGTTTTTT; CDR3aa: CASSHGWLANTGELFF
j_gene: TRBJ1-1; d_gene: .; abundance: few; v_gene: TRBV5-4; CDR3nt: TGTGCCAGCAGCAGAACCGGGGCTGCGGGTCCGAACACTGAAGCTTTCTTT; CDR3aa: CASSRTGAAGPNTEAFF
j_gene: TRBJ1-1; d_gene: TRBD1; abundance: many; v_gene: TRBV7-6; CDR3nt: TGTGCCAGCAGCTCTAGTCCAGGGGGGAGCACTGAAGCTTTCTTT; CDR3aa: CASSSSPGGSTEAFF
j_gene: TRBJ1-2; d_gene: TRBD1; abundance: .; v_gene: TRBV11-2; CDR3nt: TGTGCCAGCAGCTTAGGGACAGGGGGTGCTTGGGCCTATGGCTACACCTTC; CDR3aa: CASSLGTGGAWAYGYTF
j_gene: TRBJ2-3; d_gene: .; abundance: few; v_gene: TRBV20-1; CDR3nt: TGCAGTGCTGGACCAGGGGGGCAGACAGATACGCAGTATTTT; CDR3aa: CSAGPGGQTDTQYF
j_gene: TRBJ2-1; d_gene: TRBD2; abundance: few; v_gene: TRBV11-1; CDR3nt: TGTGCCAGCAGGCCCCAATTCGGAAGGACTAGCGTGTCCAATGAGCAGTTCTTC; CDR3aa: CASRPQFGRTSVSNEQFF
j_gene: TRBJ2-7; d_gene: .; abundance: .; v_gene: TRBV5-1; CDR3nt: TGCGCCAGCAGCCCCGACAGTGGTCTCTACGAGCAGTACTTC; CDR3aa: CASSPDSGLYEQYF
j_gene: TRBJ2-1; d_gene: TRBD1; abundance: many; v_gene: TRBV12-3/TRBV12-4; CDR3nt: TGTGCCAGCAGTTTAGGGGCAGGGGGCGGAAATGAGCAGTTCTTC; CDR3aa: CASSLGAGGGNEQFF
j_gene: TRBJ1-2; d_gene: .; abundance: few; v_gene: TRBV6-4; CDR3nt: TGTGCCAGCAGTGAAGGGGACGGTAACTATGGCTACACCTTC; CDR3aa: CASSEGDGNYGYTF
j_gene: TRBJ2-7; d_gene: .; abundance: many; v_gene: TRBV5-5; CDR3nt: TGTGCCAGCAGCTTCCGCGCGGGCTCCTACGAGCAGTACTTC; CDR3aa: CASSFRAGSYEQYF
j_gene: TRBJ1-1; d_gene: .; abundance: few; v_gene: TRBV20-1; CDR3nt: TGCAGTGCAAAGTCTACTGAAGCTTTCTTT; CDR3aa: CSAKSTEAFF
j_gene: TRBJ2-5; d_gene: .; abundance: .; v_gene: TRBV7-2; CDR3nt: TGTGCCAGCAGCCCGGGACGGCTGGGGACCCAGTACTTC; CDR3aa: CASSPGRLGTQYF
j_gene: TRBJ1-5; d_gene: .; abundance: few; v_gene: TRBV5-1; CDR3nt: TGCGCCAGCAGCACGGACGGTAGCAATCAGCCCCAGCATTTT; CDR3aa: CASSTDGSNQPQHF
j_gene: TRBJ2-2; d_gene: TRBD1; abundance: .; v_gene: TRBV7-9; CDR3nt: TGTGCCAGCAGCCCCAGTGTTGGGACAGGGGGCACCGGGGAGCTGTTTTTT; CDR3aa: CASSPSVGTGGTGELFF
j_gene: TRBJ1-2; d_gene: .; abundance: few; v_gene: TRBV11-2; CDR3nt: TGTGCCAGCAGCCCTAATATAGCAGGGAACTATGGCTACACCTTC; CDR3aa: CASSPNIAGNYGYTF
j_gene: TRBJ1-4; d_gene: .; abundance: .; v_gene: TRBV5-6; CDR3nt: TGTGCCAGCAGCTTGGCCGGGTTGGATGAAAAACTGTTTTTT; CDR3aa: CASSLAGLDEKLFF
j_gene: TRBJ1-5; d_gene: .; abundance: many; v_gene: TRBV3-1; CDR3nt: TGTGCCAGCAGCCAAGAATGGGAAGGACCCCAGCATTTT; CDR3aa: CASSQEWEGPQHF
j_gene: TRBJ1-1; d_gene: TRBD1; abundance: .; v_gene: TRBV6-5; CDR3nt: TGTGCCAGCAGTTCGACAGGGATGAACACTGAAGCTTTCTTT; CDR3aa: CASSSTGMNTEAFF
j_gene: TRBJ1-4; d_gene: .; abundance: few; v_gene: TRBV12-3/TRBV12-4; CDR3nt: TGTGCCAGCAGTCCTCCCGGGGGTGGGAATGGAAAACTGTTTTTT; CDR3aa: CASSPPGGGNGKLFF
j_gene: TRBJ2-2; d_gene: .; abundance: .; v_gene: TRBV21-1; CDR3nt: TGTGCCAGCAGCAAGCGGGGACAGGCCACCGGGGAGCTGTTTTTT; CDR3aa: CASSKRGQATGELFF
j_gene: TRBJ2-3; d_gene: TRBD1; abundance: .; v_gene: TRBV12-3/TRBV12-4; CDR3nt: TGTGCCAGCAGGCCCACCCGCGACAGGGGGCACACAGATACGCAGTATTTT; CDR3aa: CASRPTRDRGHTDTQYF
j_gene: TRBJ2-7; d_gene: .; abundance: .; v_gene: TRBV6-5; CDR3nt: TGTGCCAGCAGTTACTTAGGGACACACTCCTACGAGCAGTACTTC; CDR3aa: CASSYLGTHSYEQYF
j_gene: TRBJ2-2; d_gene: .; abundance: .; v_gene: TRBV15; CDR3nt: TGTGCCACCAGTTCAAGGGGGGTACGGAACACCGGGGAGCTGTTTTTT; CDR3aa: CATSSRGVRNTGELFF
j_gene: TRBJ2-7; d_gene: TRBD1; abundance: few; v_gene: TRBV5-1; CDR3nt: TGCGCCAGCAGCCCCCGGACAGGGTTCACCTACGAGCAGTACTTC; CDR3aa: CASSPRTGFTYEQYF
j_gene: TRBJ2-3; d_gene: .; abundance: many; v_gene: TRBV5-1; CDR3nt: TGCGCCAGCAGCGAGGGACACTCAGATACGCAGTATTTT; CDR3aa: CASSEGHSDTQYF
j_gene: TRBJ1-5; d_gene: .; abundance: few; v_gene: TRBV4-3; CDR3nt: TGCGCCAGCAGCCAAGGGGTTTTGCAGCCCCAGCATTTT; CDR3aa: CASSQGVLQPQHF
j_gene: TRBJ1-3; d_gene: .; abundance: .; v_gene: TRBV29-1; CDR3nt: TGCAGCTACAGGGTCGGGTCTGGAAACACCATATATTTT; CDR3aa: CSYRVGSGNTIYF
j_gene: TRBJ1-4; d_gene: .; abundance: few; v_gene: TRBV29-1; CDR3nt: TGCAGCGCCCGTCCGGGCGGGGAAAAACTGTTTTTT; CDR3aa: CSARPGGEKLFF
j_gene: TRBJ1-3; d_gene: .; abundance: few; v_gene: TRBV7-2; CDR3nt: TGTGCCAGCAGCTTAGTCGGGGGGGGAACTGGAAACACCATATATTTT; CDR3aa: CASSLVGGGTGNTIYF
j_gene: TRBJ2-1; d_gene: .; abundance: few; v_gene: TRBV4-3; CDR3nt: TGCGCCAGCAGCCAAGGTTCACAGTACAATGAGCAGTTCTTC; CDR3aa: CASSQGSQYNEQFF
j_gene: TRBJ1-2; d_gene: TRBD1; abundance: .; v_gene: TRBV7-8; CDR3nt: TGTGCCAGCAGCTTAGCGCACAGGGGGGACTATGGCTACACCTTC; CDR3aa: CASSLAHRGDYGYTF
j_gene: TRBJ1-1; d_gene: .; abundance: many; v_gene: TRBV4-3; CDR3nt: TGCGCCAGCAGCCAATATTTGTACACTGAAGCTTTCTTT; CDR3aa: CASSQYLYTEAFF
j_gene: TRBJ2-2; d_gene: .; abundance: few; v_gene: TRBV7-6; CDR3nt: TGTGCCAGCAGCTTAGAGGTGGCGAACACCGGGGAGCTGTTTTTT; CDR3aa: CASSLEVANTGELFF
j_gene: TRBJ1-2; d_gene: .; abundance: few; v_gene: TRBV4-3; CDR3nt: TGCGCCAGCAGCCAAGATCCCCCCCCCAAACAAGGAGGCTACACCTTC; CDR3aa: CASSQDPPPKQGGYTF
j_gene: TRBJ1-1; d_gene: .; abundance: few; v_gene: TRBV5-1; CDR3nt: TGCGCCAGCAGCTTAGGTGACCACCTGCCGAACACTGAAGCTTTCTTT; CDR3aa: CASSLGDHLPNTEAFF
j_gene: TRBJ2-1; d_gene: TRBD1; abundance: .; v_gene: TRBV6-2/TRBV6-3; CDR3nt: TGTGCCAGCAGTTACGGCAGACAGGGTACCTACAATGAGCAGTTCTTC; CDR3aa: CASSYGRQGTYNEQFF
j_gene: TRBJ1-4; d_gene: .; abundance: few; v_gene: TRBV4-3; CDR3nt: TGCGCCAGCAGCCAAGATTCGCAGGGTTGGGAAAAACTGTTTTTT; CDR3aa: CASSQDSQGWEKLFF
j_gene: TRBJ2-3; d_gene: .; abundance: few; v_gene: TRBV7-9; CDR3nt: TGTGCCAGCAGCTTAGCTCTGACTAGAAACACAGATACGCAGTATTTT; CDR3aa: CASSLALTRNTDTQYF
j_gene: TRBJ2-1; d_gene: TRBD2; abundance: .; v_gene: TRBV5-1; CDR3nt: TGCGCCAGCAGCTTAAAGAATAGCGGCGGGGGTGGGAATGAGCAGTTCTTC; CDR3aa: CASSLKNSGGGGNEQFF
j_gene: TRBJ1-5; d_gene: .; abundance: .; v_gene: TRBV6-2/TRBV6-3; CDR3nt: TGTGCCAGCAGACCCGGGACACCGGCCCAGCCCCAGCATTTT; CDR3aa: CASRPGTPAQPQHF
j_gene: TRBJ1-3; d_gene: .; abundance: few; v_gene: TRBV7-2; CDR3nt: TGTGCCAGCAGCTTAGAAAACTCTGGAAACACCATATATTTT; CDR3aa: CASSLENSGNTIYF
j_gene: TRBJ1-2; d_gene: .; abundance: few; v_gene: TRBV10-3; CDR3nt: TGTGCCATCAGTGACCGAGCTGACAGCCTCTATGGCTACACCTTC; CDR3aa: CAISDRADSLYGYTF
j_gene: TRBJ1-5; d_gene: TRBD1; abundance: many; v_gene: TRBV12-3/TRBV12-4; CDR3nt: TGTGCCAGCAGTCCACAAGACACAGGGGTCAAGCAGCCCCAGCATTTT; CDR3aa: CASSPQDTGVKQPQHF
j_gene: TRBJ2-5; d_gene: .; abundance: few; v_gene: TRBV28; CDR3nt: TGTGCCAGCAAACGGCTACAAGAGACCCAGTACTTC; CDR3aa: CASKRLQETQYF
j_gene: TRBJ2-7; d_gene: .; abundance: .; v_gene: TRBV20-1; CDR3nt: TGCAGTGCTAGTGCTACCTACGAGCAGTACTTC; CDR3aa: CSASATYEQYF
j_gene: TRBJ2-7; d_gene: .; abundance: .; v_gene: TRBV15; CDR3nt: TGTGCCACCAGCAGAGAGGTGAAGGACGAGCAGTACTTC; CDR3aa: CATSREVKDEQYF
j_gene: TRBJ2-3; d_gene: TRBD2; abundance: .; v_gene: TRBV5-4; CDR3nt: TGTGCCAGCAGCTTTAGAGCGGGAGGGCCAGATACGCAGTATTTT; CDR3aa: CASSFRAGGPDTQYF
j_gene: TRBJ1-1; d_gene: .; abundance: few; v_gene: TRBV15; CDR3nt: TGTGCCACCAGCAGGCTAGGGTCGGGGAACACTGAAGCTTTCTTT; CDR3aa: CATSRLGSGNTEAFF
j_gene: TRBJ2-1; d_gene: .; abundance: many; v_gene: TRBV12-3/TRBV12-4; CDR3nt: TGTGCCAGCAGTTTCGCGGCAGGGGCTAATGAGCAGTTCTTC; CDR3aa: CASSFAAGANEQFF
j_gene: TRBJ2-7; d_gene: .; abundance: .; v_gene: TRBV15; CDR3nt: TGTGCCACCAGCAGACTTAAACTCCCCCCGGGACCCACACCCTCCTACGAGCAGTACTTC; CDR3aa: CATSRLKLPPGPTPSYEQYF
j_gene: TRBJ2-2; d_gene: TRBD1; abundance: .; v_gene: TRBV12-3/TRBV12-4; CDR3nt: TGTGCCAGCAGTAAGCGGACAGGGATAACCGGGGAGCTGTTTTTT; CDR3aa: CASSKRTGITGELFF
j_gene: TRBJ2-5; d_gene: TRBD2; abundance: few; v_gene: TRBV5-1; CDR3nt: TGCGCCAGCAGCCAGGGACTAGCGGGAGGGGAATACCAAGAGACCCAGTACTTC; CDR3aa: CASSQGLAGGEYQETQYF